Here is one TCR beta chain with its context. The CDR3 extends over 15 amino acids. Germline CDR1 reads SGHVS; CDR2 reads FQNEAQ. Losses at the gene ends were 5 bases for V and 1 base for J; bases not matched to a gene: 5. Source study methods: Nucleated cell number was recorded as an estimate derived from reference gene primer amplification. Here immunoSEQ multiplex PCR was the method, and the copy in TCRdb shows in-frame clones only, minus some. Clone size and the V and J calls come from that table; the DNA yielded D and trimming. The sample lists some 55,000 clones, just over 90% seen once, with around 8.3% in the top ten. This record belongs to a study of blood T cell repertoires in COVID-19. Overall study: From T cells, B-cell-depleted T cells, or PBMCs came the material, which was cDNA or gDNA.

The sequence derives from a woman in her thirties or forties with active COVID-19. V and J are TRBV7-8 and TRBJ1-2, with 9 bases lining up with TRBD1. The sample comprised peripheral blood. The CDR3 sequence: CASSKRTGVNYGYTF. The CDR3 nucleotides read TGTGCCAGCAGCAAACGGACAGGGGTTAACTATGGCTACACCTTC.